The 8 T cell receptor beta chains listed next were all sequenced from one sample in a study of blood T cells in healthy people across ages (dated by TCRdb to 2015 to 2017). To prepare the library, 5' RACE was applied. Sequencing used an Illumina HiSeq 2500. A second PCR of roughly 6 to 11 cycles was run with a J-beta primer mix and a sample-barcoded 5' primer. Using fastp at Q25 and MiXCR, TCRdb reprocessed the public reads and kept productive beta chains. Identical CDR3 proteins give one entry, which carries the most common genes and DNA. The sample contains approximately 730,000 distinct CDR3 sequences, less than 70% of them found a single time. The ten largest make up about 38% of the sample. Material for sequencing was blood. All receptors come from an elderly man in good health.

A word on this clonotype: At one end, the junction sequence differs from germline, possibly due to a read error. The chain has TRBV7-9 and TRBJ1-4, with 8 nucleotides matching TRBD1. Looked up from germline, CDR1 is SEHNR and CDR2 is FQNEAQ (reference sequence). The CDR3 sequence is 20 residues long. In nucleotides, the CDR3 is TGTGCCAGCAGCTTATCCCTTAATTGGCAGGGGGCGTCCCCTAATGAAGAACTGTTTTTT. Amino acid sequence: CASSLSLNWQGASPNEELFF.

The J gene is TRBJ2-7, the V gene TRBV2, with D possibly matching TRBD2 (5 bases). Trimming shortened V by 9 bases and J by 0 bases, and 15 bases separated the two germline ends. Germline V gene sequence: CDR1 SNHLY, CDR2 FYNNEI. The CDR3 has 14 residues. This CDR3 is CARGLPGSSYEQYF. In DNA form, the CDR3 reads TGTGCCAGGGGTCTCCCGGGAAGCTCCTACGAGCAGTACTTC. Variable domain in full (rest from reference TRBV2 and TRBJ2-7): EPEVTQTPSHQVTQMGQEVILRCVPISNHLYFYWYRQILGQKVEFLVSFYNNEISEKSEIFDDQFSVERPDGSNFTLKIRSTKLEDSAMYFCARGLPGSSYEQYFGPGTRLTVT.

The rearrangement uses TRBV6-6 and TRBJ1-2; tentative D call: TRBD1 (6 bases). Per the germline V gene, CDR1 is MNHNY and CDR2 is SVGAGI (reference sequence). The V gene lost 4 bases and the J gene lost 5 bases, with 14 bases spanning the gap. This CDR3 region has 14 residues. CDR3 loop: CASSSRGAEYGYTF. In nucleotides, the CDR3 is TGTGCCAGCAGTTCTCGGGGGGCGGAGTATGGCTACACCTTC.

Here the CDR3 reads CSARDRDRVSYEQYF. The CDR3 nucleotides read TGCAGTGCTAGAGATAGGGACAGGGTCTCCTACGAGCAGTACTTC. The J gene is TRBJ2-7, the V gene TRBV20-1; 9 nucleotides align to TRBD1. The CDR3 extends over 15 amino acids. Germline CDR1 is DFQATT and CDR2 is SNEGSKA (reference sequence). The ends lost 0 bases at V and 0 bases at J; junction bases unmatched: 3.

This chain uses TRBV7-9 with TRBJ1-1; TRBD1 agrees at 9 bases. Germline CDR1 SEHNR, CDR2 FQNEAQ (reference sequence). The junction had 3 bases not matched to a gene; V was cut back by 5 bases and J by 11 bases. The length of the CDR3 is 11 residues. The CDR3 here is CASSDRGTAFF. DNA for the CDR3: TGTGCCAGCAGCGACAGGGGGACGGCTTTCTTT.

Note on this clonotype: The germline gene is not matched at one end of the junction; a read error may be the cause. V usage is TRBV27 and J usage is TRBJ2-3, with a weak D call TRBD2 (6 bases). The germline CDR1 and CDR2 sequences are MNHEY and SMNVEV (reference sequence). CDR3 length: 14 amino acids. The DNA for the CDR3 is TGTGCTAGCAGTTCTGGCGGGATCCACAGATACGCGTATTTT. Its translation is CASSSGGIHRYAYF.

The chain recombines TRBV6-5 with TRBJ2-7, with 9 positions matching TRBD1. The germline gives CDR1 MNHEY, CDR2 SVGAGI. Trimming cost V 5 bases and J 12 bases; bases outside gene matches: 5. The CDR3 is 11 amino acids. The CDR3 region has the DNA TGTGCCAGCAGTAATACAGGGGGCTGGTACTTC. This gives the protein CASSNTGGWYF.

The chain employs TRBV7-2 and TRBJ2-5, with 15 bases fitting TRBD2. CDR3 length: 17 residues. V was pared by 6 bases and J by 11 bases, with 16 bases of the junction left unmatched. Germline assignment: CDR1 SGHTA and CDR2 FQGNSA. The CDR3 DNA reads TGTGCCAGCAGGCCTCCGGGACTAGCGGGAGGAATGGGGGAGCAGTACTTC. This sequence encodes CASRPPGLAGGMGEQYF.